The 17 T cell receptor beta chains given below trace back to one sample, sequenced in a study of blood T cell repertoires in COVID-19. Clones were sequenced by immunoSEQ multiplex PCR, and TCRdb holds only the in-frame ones, with some missing. The repertoire holds 72,000 or so clones, about 81% seen once, with around 9.2% in the top ten. Sequencing was done on a sample of peripheral blood. These receptors originate from a human donor in a cohort sampled during active COVID-19.

This rearrangement joins TRBV28 to TRBJ1-4; no clear D. The length of the CDR3 is 14 residues. V lost 3 bases and J 8 bases, leaving 13 bases between the germline ends. The germline V gene has CDR1 MDHEN and CDR2 SYDVKM. CDR3 in amino acids: CASSFRRGREKLFF. CDR3 DNA: TGTGCCAGCAGTTTTCGCCGGGGTCGGGAAAAACTGTTTTTT.

This clone was counted a single time. The chain combines TRBV5-8 with TRBJ2-7, with TRBD1 identical over 7 bases. The trim removed 5 bases at V and 3 bases at J, leaving 5 bases unmatched. In germline, CDR1 is SGHTS, CDR2 YDEGEE. This CDR3 has 13 amino acids. The DNA of the CDR3 is TGTGCCAGCAGACCGGGACAGTTCTACGAGCAGTACTTC. Translation gives CASRPGQFYEQYF.

Only one count was recorded for this clone. The genes are TRBV30 and TRBJ1-2; TRBD1 aligns across 8 bases. V shed 1 base, J shed 3 bases, and the junction held 7 bases outside the gene matches. The germline V gene has CDR1 GTSNPN and CDR2 SVGIG (reference sequence). The CDR3 has 15 residues. The chain's CDR3 is CAWSAPLQGDYGYTF. In DNA form, the CDR3 reads TGTGCCTGGAGTGCCCCACTACAGGGGGACTATGGCTACACCTTC.

This clone has ten or more counts. The V gene is TRBV6-5, the J gene TRBJ2-7, with TRBD2 matching 10 bases. The ends lost 8 bases at V and 5 bases at J; junction bases unmatched: 6. CDR3 length: 13 residues. The germline CDR1 and CDR2 sequences are MNHEY and SVGAGI. Written as DNA, the CDR3 is TGTGCCAGCCAGCTAGCGGGAGCCCACGAGCAGTACTTC. Amino acids: CASQLAGAHEQYF.

This clone was detected only a few times. The rearrangement links TRBV4-1 to TRBJ2-5; a possible D gene is TRBD1 (5 bases). Germline V gene sequence: CDR1 MGHRA, CDR2 YSYEKL. This CDR3 region has 14 residues. The V end lost 0 bases, the J end lost 6 bases, and 11 bases lay between the germline ends. The CDR3 sequence: CASSQEWYRQTQYF. As DNA, the CDR3 is TGCGCCAGCAGCCAAGAATGGTACAGGCAGACCCAGTACTTC.

This chain joins TRBV19 and TRBJ1-2; tentative D call: TRBD1 (6 bases). This CDR3 is built from 13 residues. Trimming took off 8 bases at V and 7 bases at J, with 17 bases between the two ends. Germline V CDR1 and CDR2: LNHDA, SQIVND (reference sequence). The CDR3, as DNA: TGTGCCAGTTGGAAAGGGACAACTTCTGGCTACACCTTC. It yields the protein CASWKGTTSGYTF.

The CDR3 reads CASSQVTGNSYEQYF. DNA for the CDR3: TGCGCCAGCAGCCAAGTGACAGGAAACTCCTACGAGCAGTACTTC. V is TRBV4-1 and J is TRBJ2-7; TRBD1 is a possible D gene (6 bases). V was clipped by 1 base and J by 0 bases, with 10 bases between them. The germline CDR1 and CDR2 sequences are MGHRA and YSYEKL. CDR3 length: 15 amino acids.

This chain connects TRBV27 to TRBJ2-7; D gene unclear. V shed 6 bases and J shed 4 bases, with 13 bases lying between them. Germline V CDR1 and CDR2: MNHEY, SMNVEV (reference sequence). CDR3 length equals 13 residues. This CDR3 is CASSPFPRYEQYF. Here the CDR3 DNA reads TGTGCCAGCAGCCCCTTCCCCAGATACGAGCAGTACTTC.

This clone was seen just once. The chain combines TRBV28 with TRBJ1-6, with TRBD1 matching over 8 bases. With V trimmed by 8 bases and J by 8 bases, 14 bases remained unmatched. Germline lookup yields CDR1 MDHEN and CDR2 SYDVKM. The CDR3 length is 16 residues. The CDR3 nucleotides are TGTGCCAGCCTGCCCAGGGGGCGCAGCAGTGATTCACCCCTCCACTTT. It translates to CASLPRGRSSDSPLHF.

The rearrangement links TRBV2 to TRBJ2-2; 7 positions match TRBD1. Trimming took 4 bases from V and 7 from J; bases not matched to a gene: 6. The CDR3 runs 14 residues. CDR1 SNHLY and CDR2 FYNNEI come from the germline V gene. The CDR3 spells CASSGQGVIGELFF. CDR3 bases: TGTGCCAGCAGTGGGCAGGGGGTCATCGGGGAGCTGTTTTTT.

The V and J genes are TRBV7-3 and TRBJ2-2, with 9 bases matching TRBD2. V lost 2 bases, J lost 4 bases, and 5 bases stayed unmatched. The CDR3 is 16 amino acids. Germline loops: CDR1 SGHTA, CDR2 FQGTGA. CDR3 nucleotide sequence: TGTGCCAGCAGCTTATTGGCGGGAGGGTCCACCGGGGAGCTGTTTTTT. This gives the protein CASSLLAGGSTGELFF.

This chain joins TRBV30 and TRBJ1-2; no definite D call. With 0 bases removed from V and 6 bases from J, the gap between germline ends came to 11 bases. The germline V gene encodes CDR1 GTSNPN and CDR2 SVGIG (reference sequence). The CDR3 is 13 amino acids. The CDR3 DNA is TGTGCCTGGAGTGTACCGGGGAAAGATGGCTACACCTTC. As protein: CAWSVPGKDGYTF. Based on the CDR3 plus reference TRBV30 and TRBJ1-2, the full variable domain is SQTIHQWPATLVQPVGSPLSLECTVEGTSNPNLYWYRQAAGRGLQLLFYSVGIGQISSEVPQNLSASRPQDRQFILSSKKLLLSDSGFYLCAWSVPGKDGYTFGSGTRLTVV.

The chain has TRBV28 and TRBJ2-7; weak D call: TRBD1 (5 bases). In germline, CDR1 is MDHEN, CDR2 SYDVKM. The CDR3 has 13 residues. The ends were cut back, 6 bases at V and 3 bases at J, with 12 bases in the middle. The CDR3 sequence is CASRPTGNYEQYF. The CDR3 nucleotides read TGTGCCAGCAGGCCCACAGGAAACTACGAGCAGTACTTC.

Note on this clone: This sample also contains other DNA sequences that code for the same CDR3. The chain links TRBV5-4 to TRBJ1-4, with D possibly matching TRBD1 (5 bases). The CDR3 sequence is 14 residues long. V was trimmed by 4 bases and J by 3 bases, leaving 10 bases between them. CDR1 and CDR2 from the germline V gene are SGHNT and YYREEE (reference sequence). The CDR3 loop is CASSPDRANEKLFF. As DNA, the CDR3 is TGTGCCAGCAGCCCCGACAGAGCTAATGAAAAACTGTTTTTT.

The rearrangement joins TRBV28 to TRBJ2-1; possible D gene TRBD2, 6 bases. V was trimmed by 6 bases and J by 0 bases, leaving 9 bases between them. The CDR3 spans 14 residues. Germline loops: CDR1 MDHEN, CDR2 SYDVKM. CDR3 sequence reads: CASREGSSYNEQFF. In DNA form, the CDR3 reads TGTGCCAGCAGGGAGGGTAGCTCCTACAATGAGCAGTTCTTC.

The chain has TRBV4-3 and TRBJ1-3; weak D call: TRBD1 (5 bases). Trimming pared 1 base from V and 0 bases from J, leaving 10 bases between. CDR1 and CDR2 (germline): LGHNA, YSLEER. The CDR3 is made up of 16 amino acids. CDR3 protein: CASSQAGHGSGNTIYF. CDR3 nucleotide sequence: TGCGCCAGCAGCCAAGCAGGACATGGCTCTGGAAACACCATATATTTT.

This clone was detected once. This CDR3 is CASSFGGSDTGELFF. The CDR3 DNA sequence: TGCGCCAGCAGCTTTGGCGGATCCGACACCGGGGAGCTGTTTTTT. The gene calls are TRBV5-1 and TRBJ2-2; D not resolved. Germline V gene data show CDR1 as SGHRS and CDR2 as YFSETQ. The CDR3 spans 15 residues. Between the trimmed V and J ends, which lost 2 bases and 3 bases, there was a span of 11 bases. Together with reference TRBV5-1 and TRBJ2-2, the CDR3 gives the full variable domain: KAGVTQTPRYLIKTRGQQVTLSCSPISGHRSVSWYQQTPGQGLQFLFEYFSETQRNKGNFPGRFSGRQFSNSRSEMNVSTLELGDSALYLCASSFGGSDTGELFFGEGSRLTVL.